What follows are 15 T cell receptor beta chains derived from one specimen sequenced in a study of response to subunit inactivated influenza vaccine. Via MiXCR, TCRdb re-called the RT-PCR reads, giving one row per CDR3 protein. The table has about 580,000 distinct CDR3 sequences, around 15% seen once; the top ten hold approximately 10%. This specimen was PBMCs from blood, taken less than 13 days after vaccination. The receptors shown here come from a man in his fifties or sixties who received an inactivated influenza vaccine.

Here the CDR3 DNA reads TGTGCCAGCAGCCAAGATCTTTCGGGAGTGACTGAAGCTTTCTTT. This codes for CASSQDLSGVTEAFF. The chain has TRBV3-1 and TRBJ1-1; the D is unclear. CDR1 is LGHDT and CDR2 is YNNKEL in the germline V gene (reference sequence). V dropped 0 bases and J dropped 5 bases, with 13 bases sitting between them. The CDR3 consists of 15 residues.

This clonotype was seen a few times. The CDR3 region has the DNA TGCGCCAGCTTTGCGGGAGATACCGGGGAGCTGTTTTTT. Protein: CASFAGDTGELFF. This chain connects TRBV5-1 to TRBJ2-2, with TRBD2 matching 7 bases. This CDR3 has 13 residues. The V gene end was trimmed by 7 bases and the J gene end by 5 bases; junction bases not matched to a gene: 5. The germline gives CDR1 SGHRS, CDR2 YFSETQ.

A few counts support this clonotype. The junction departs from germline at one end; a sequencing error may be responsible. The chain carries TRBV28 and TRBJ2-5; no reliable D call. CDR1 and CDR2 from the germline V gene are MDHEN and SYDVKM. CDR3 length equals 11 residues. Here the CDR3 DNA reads TGTGCCAGCAGTTCCGCCCCGATAGTTCGGTTC. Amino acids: CASSSAPIVRF.

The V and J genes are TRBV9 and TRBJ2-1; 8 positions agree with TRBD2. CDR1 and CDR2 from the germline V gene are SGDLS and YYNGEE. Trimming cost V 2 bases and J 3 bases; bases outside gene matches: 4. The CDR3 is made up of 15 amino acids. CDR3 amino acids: CASSVTSGGYNEQFF. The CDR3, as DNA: TGTGCCAGCAGCGTTACTAGCGGAGGCTACAATGAGCAGTTCTTC.

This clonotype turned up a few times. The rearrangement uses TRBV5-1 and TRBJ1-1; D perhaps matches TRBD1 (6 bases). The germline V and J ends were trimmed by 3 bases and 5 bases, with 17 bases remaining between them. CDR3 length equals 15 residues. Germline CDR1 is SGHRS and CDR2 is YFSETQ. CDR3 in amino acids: CASSSYSGGPTEAFF. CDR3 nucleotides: TGCGCCAGCAGCTCCTATAGTGGGGGGCCTACTGAAGCTTTCTTT.

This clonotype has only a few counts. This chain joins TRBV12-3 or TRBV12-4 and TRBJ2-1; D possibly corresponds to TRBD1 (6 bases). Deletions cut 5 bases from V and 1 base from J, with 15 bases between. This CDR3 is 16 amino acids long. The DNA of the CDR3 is TGTGCCAGCAGTCGGAGGACAGCCCAGTCCTACAATGAGCAGTTCTTC. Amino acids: CASSRRTAQSYNEQFF.

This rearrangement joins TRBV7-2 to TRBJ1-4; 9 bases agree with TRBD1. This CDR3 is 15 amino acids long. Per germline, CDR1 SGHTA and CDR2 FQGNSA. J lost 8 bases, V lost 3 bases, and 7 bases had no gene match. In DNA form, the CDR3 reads TGTGCCAGCAGCTTCATGCGGGGGACAGGGGAAAAACTGTTTTTT. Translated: CASSFMRGTGEKLFF.

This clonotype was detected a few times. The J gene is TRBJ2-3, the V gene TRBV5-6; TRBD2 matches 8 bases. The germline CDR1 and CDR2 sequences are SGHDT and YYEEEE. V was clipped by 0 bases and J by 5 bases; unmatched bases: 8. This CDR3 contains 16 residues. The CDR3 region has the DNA TGTGCCAGCAGCTTGGTTGTCGGGGGGGCCGTAGATACGCAGTATTTT. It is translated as CASSLVVGGAVDTQYF.

The CDR3 DNA reads as TGCGCCAGCAGTACTTCCTCTAACTATGGCTACACCTTC. Its protein is CASSTSSNYGYTF. The chain recombines TRBV5-1 with TRBJ1-2, with D unresolved. The length of the CDR3 is 13 residues. V lost 5 bases, J lost 0 bases, and 8 bases lay in between. Germline CDR1 SGHRS, CDR2 YFSETQ.

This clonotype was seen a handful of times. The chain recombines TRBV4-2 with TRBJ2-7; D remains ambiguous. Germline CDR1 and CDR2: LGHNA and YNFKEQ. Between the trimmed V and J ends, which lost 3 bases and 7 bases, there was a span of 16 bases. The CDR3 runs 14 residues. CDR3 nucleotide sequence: TGTGCCAGCAGCCAGCTAGACGGAGTCGCGGAGCAGTACTTC. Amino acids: CASSQLDGVAEQYF.

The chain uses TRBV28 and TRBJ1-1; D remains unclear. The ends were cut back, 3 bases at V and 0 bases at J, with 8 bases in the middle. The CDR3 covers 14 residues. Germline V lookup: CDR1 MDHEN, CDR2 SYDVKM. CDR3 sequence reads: CASSLLTVNTEAFF. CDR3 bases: TGTGCCAGCAGTTTGTTGACTGTGAACACTGAAGCTTTCTTT.

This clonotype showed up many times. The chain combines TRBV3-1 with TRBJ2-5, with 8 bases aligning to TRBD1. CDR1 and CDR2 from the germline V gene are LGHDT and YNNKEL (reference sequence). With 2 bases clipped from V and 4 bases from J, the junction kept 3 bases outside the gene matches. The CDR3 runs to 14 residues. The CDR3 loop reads CASSQFQGAETQYF. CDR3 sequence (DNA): TGTGCCAGCAGCCAATTCCAGGGGGCAGAGACCCAGTACTTC.

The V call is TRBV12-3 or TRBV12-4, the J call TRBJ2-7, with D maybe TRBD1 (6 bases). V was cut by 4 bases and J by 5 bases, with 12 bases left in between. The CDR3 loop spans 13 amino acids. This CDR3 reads CASSSQGFNEQYF. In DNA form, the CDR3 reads TGTGCCAGCAGTTCACAGGGTTTTAACGAGCAGTACTTC.

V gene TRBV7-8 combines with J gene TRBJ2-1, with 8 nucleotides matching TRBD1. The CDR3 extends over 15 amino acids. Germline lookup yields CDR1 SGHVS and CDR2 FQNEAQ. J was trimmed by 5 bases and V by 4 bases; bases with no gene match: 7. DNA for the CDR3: TGTGCCAGCAGCTCCGACAGGGGTTGGCACAATGAGCAGTTCTTC. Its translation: CASSSDRGWHNEQFF.

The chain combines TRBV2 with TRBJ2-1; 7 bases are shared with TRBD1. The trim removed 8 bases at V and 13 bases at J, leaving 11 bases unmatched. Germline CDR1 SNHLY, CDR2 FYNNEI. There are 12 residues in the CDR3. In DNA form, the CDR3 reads TGTGCCAGCGAAAGACAGGGAATAAATCAGTTCTTC. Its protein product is CASERQGINQFF.